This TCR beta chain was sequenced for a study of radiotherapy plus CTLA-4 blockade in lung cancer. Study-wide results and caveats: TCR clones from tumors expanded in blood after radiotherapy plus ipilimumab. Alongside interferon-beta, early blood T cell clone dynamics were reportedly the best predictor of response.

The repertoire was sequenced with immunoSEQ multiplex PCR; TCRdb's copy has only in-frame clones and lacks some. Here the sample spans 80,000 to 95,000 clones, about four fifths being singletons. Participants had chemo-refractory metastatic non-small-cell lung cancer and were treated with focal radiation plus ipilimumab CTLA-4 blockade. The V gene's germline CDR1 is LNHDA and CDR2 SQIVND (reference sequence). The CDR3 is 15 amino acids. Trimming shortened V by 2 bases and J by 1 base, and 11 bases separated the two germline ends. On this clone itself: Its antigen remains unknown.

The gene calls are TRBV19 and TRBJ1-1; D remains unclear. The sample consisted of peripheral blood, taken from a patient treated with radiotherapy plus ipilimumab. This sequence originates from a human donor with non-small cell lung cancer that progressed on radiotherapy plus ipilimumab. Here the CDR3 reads CASSILRAGNTEAFF. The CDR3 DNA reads TGTGCCAGTAGTATATTGAGGGCGGGGAACACTGAAGCTTTCTTT.